In its sample, the clone carrying this T cell receptor beta chain was seen a few times. Its antigen is still unknown. This specimen belongs to a study of OX40 agonist ivuxolimab in advanced cancers. Study-wide background: Partial responses were observed in three patients, of whom one had hepatocellular carcinoma and two had cutaneous melanoma.

TCRdb keeps only in-frame clones here, not all; method: immunoSEQ multiplex PCR. The sample yields 20,000 to 25,000 clones, around three quarters seen once. Study-wide findings and caveats: Clonal expansion by week 6 occurred in CD4+ and CD8+ blood T cells (at 0.1 to 3.0 mg/kg).

Losses at the gene ends were 5 bases for V and 5 bases for J; bases not matched to a gene: 8. The CDR3 runs to 17 residues. CDR1 and CDR2 from the germline V gene are SGHVS and FQNEAQ. The chain joins TRBV7-8 to TRBJ2-2; 13 bases agree with TRBD2. This material consisted of CD4+ or CD8+ T cells sorted from blood, taken in a trial of the OX40 agonist ivuxolimab. This receptor was identified in an adult with an advanced solid tumor such as melanoma, head and neck, liver or kidney cancer. As DNA, the CDR3 is TGTGCCAGCAGCAGACTAGCGGGGGGCAAGGGGACCGGGGAGCTGTTTTTT. As protein: CASSRLAGGKGTGELFF.